Listed here are 26 T cell receptor beta chains from one sample, sequenced in a study of blood T cell repertoires in COVID-19. This table comes from immunoSEQ multiplex PCR, and its TCRdb copy is limited to in-frame clones, with some not included. The profile shows about 290,000 clones, around 88% of them singletons. The source material was peripheral blood. The receptors here all came from a middle-aged man with acute or convalescent COVID-19.

This clone was observed a handful of times. The V and J genes are TRBV7-9 and TRBJ2-7; weak D call: TRBD2 (6 bases). Trimming took 5 bases from V and 2 from J, leaving 13 bases between them. CDR3 length: 14 residues. Germline values: CDR1 SEHNR, CDR2 FQNEAQ (reference sequence). The CDR3 DNA reads as TGTGCCAGCAGCCCTCGGACTACCACCTACGAGCAGTACTTC. It translates to CASSPRTTTYEQYF.

The chain uses TRBV9 and TRBJ2-7, with unresolved D. V lost 4 bases and J 3 bases, leaving 14 bases between the germline ends. The CDR3 runs 14 residues. Germline CDR1 and CDR2: SGDLS and YYNGEE. The CDR3 DNA is TGTGCCAGCAGCACCCGGCCCGGCGGCTACGAGCAGTACTTC. This encodes CASSTRPGGYEQYF.

The rearrangement links TRBV5-1 to TRBJ2-5; 7 positions match TRBD1. CDR3 length equals 17 residues. The trim removed 4 bases at V and 1 base at J, leaving 13 bases unmatched. CDR1 and CDR2 (germline): SGHRS, YFSETQ. CDR3 region: CASSAFTGAPFQETQYF. CDR3 sequence (DNA): TGCGCCAGCAGCGCGTTCACAGGGGCCCCTTTCCAAGAGACCCAGTACTTC.

The chain carries TRBV6-5 and TRBJ1-1; D is possibly TRBD1 (6 bases). The germline V gene encodes CDR1 MNHEY and CDR2 SVGAGI. CDR3 length equals 14 residues. V was cut by 2 bases and J by 9 bases, with 16 bases left in between. Written as DNA, the CDR3 is TGTGCCAGCAGTTACGACTCTTGGGGGCAACAAGCTTTCTTT. Its translation is CASSYDSWGQQAFF.

The chain combines TRBV11-2 with TRBJ2-1; possibly TRBD2 for D (6 bases). CDR1 and CDR2 from the germline V gene are SGHAT and FQNNGV. Trimming took off 1 base at V and 2 bases at J, with 15 bases between the two ends. The CDR3 covers 17 residues. The CDR3: CASSLGLRGPPYNEQFF. The CDR3 DNA reads as TGTGCCAGCAGCTTAGGATTGCGGGGCCCACCCTACAATGAGCAGTTCTTC.

The chain recombines TRBV7-9 with TRBJ2-7, with D perhaps TRBD1 (6 bases). V lost 3 bases to trimming and J lost 3 bases, with 9 bases between them. The CDR3 runs to 13 residues. CDR1 is SEHNR, CDR2 FQNEAQ, per germline (reference sequence). DNA for the CDR3: TGTGCCAGCAGCTTGACAGGTCTCTACGAGCAGTACTTC. This sequence encodes CASSLTGLYEQYF.

The V call is TRBV10-1, the J call TRBJ2-7; 8 nucleotides line up with TRBD1. Germline values: CDR1 WNHNN, CDR2 SYGVQD (reference sequence). The CDR3 extends over 15 amino acids. V dropped 0 bases and J dropped 3; count of bases not matched to a gene: 4. This CDR3 is CASSESRQGSYEQYF. The CDR3 region has the DNA TGCGCCAGCAGTGAGTCGCGACAGGGGAGCTACGAGCAGTACTTC.

The V and J genes are TRBV5-1 and TRBJ1-1; D gene ambiguous. The V end lost 4 bases, the J end lost 1 base, and 14 bases lay between the germline ends. This CDR3 spans 15 amino acids. Germline V gene lookup returns CDR1 SGHRS and CDR2 YFSETQ. The CDR3 is CASSPKHSPNTEAFF. In nucleotides, the CDR3 is TGCGCCAGCAGCCCCAAGCACAGCCCGAACACTGAAGCTTTCTTT.

V and J are TRBV5-1 and TRBJ2-1; 9 nucleotides agree with TRBD1. This CDR3 is built from 16 residues. Germline-derived CDR1 and CDR2 are SGHRS and YFSETQ. V lost 3 bases, J lost 0 bases, and 4 bases stayed unmatched. The CDR3 region is CASSSLGQGSYNEQFF. CDR3 DNA sequence: TGCGCCAGCAGCTCCCTGGGACAGGGCTCCTACAATGAGCAGTTCTTC.

This chain connects TRBV5-1 to TRBJ2-1; a weak D match, TRBD2 (6 bases). From germline, CDR1 is SGHRS and CDR2 YFSETQ. The ends were cut back, 0 bases at V and 8 bases at J, with 18 bases in the middle. This CDR3 spans 16 amino acids. CDR3 loop: CASSLANVAGTDEQFF. In nucleotides, the CDR3 is TGCGCCAGCAGCTTGGCCAATGTGGCGGGGACGGATGAGCAGTTCTTC.

The chain joins TRBV6-2 or TRBV6-3 to TRBJ1-1; 10 bases fit TRBD1. Germline loops: CDR1 MNHEY, CDR2 SVGEGT. The CDR3 runs 14 residues. V shed 5 bases, J shed 8 bases, and the junction held 8 bases outside the gene matches. CDR3 amino acids: CASSGGQGEREAFF. The CDR3 DNA reads as TGTGCCAGCAGTGGAGGACAGGGGGAGAGGGAAGCTTTCTTT.

The genes are TRBV2 and TRBJ1-6, with D unresolved. CDR3 length: 13 amino acids. CDR1 is SNHLY and CDR2 is FYNNEI in the germline V gene. V was trimmed by 4 bases and J by 9 bases, leaving 10 bases between them. The CDR3, as DNA: TGTGCCAGCAGTGGGTCGGAGGGTTCACCCCTCCACTTT. It translates to CASSGSEGSPLHF.

The chain links TRBV28 to TRBJ1-3; D gene ambiguous. V was trimmed by 3 bases and J by 2 bases, leaving 8 bases between them. Germline CDR1 and CDR2: MDHEN and SYDVKM. The CDR3 has 14 residues. The CDR3 DNA follows: TGTGCCAGCAGTTTCCGGGTAGCTGGAAACACCATATATTTT. This encodes CASSFRVAGNTIYF.

The V gene is TRBV19, the J gene TRBJ2-1, with TRBD1 matching 7 bases. CDR1 LNHDA and CDR2 SQIVND come from the germline V gene (reference sequence). The CDR3 covers 12 residues. V lost 5 bases to trimming and J lost 13 bases; unmatched junction nucleotides: 8. The CDR3 is CASSPRTGAQFF. CDR3 in DNA: TGTGCCAGTAGTCCCCGGACAGGAGCACAGTTCTTC.

This chain uses TRBV5-4 with TRBJ1-2; 7 nucleotides agree with TRBD1. Germline values: CDR1 SGHNT, CDR2 YYREEE (reference sequence). The CDR3 has 17 residues. V lost 3 bases and J lost 4; bases outside the gene matches: 15. The CDR3: CASSSKTGISLTYGYTF. In DNA, the CDR3 is TGTGCCAGCAGCTCAAAGACAGGGATAAGTCTAACCTATGGCTACACCTTC.

The chain is built from TRBV6-5 and TRBJ2-7; 7 bases fit TRBD1. In germline, CDR1 is MNHEY, CDR2 SVGAGI. The V and J ends lost 3 bases and 2 bases, in that order; junction bases with no gene match: 4. The CDR3 length is 14 residues. The CDR3 coding sequence is TGTGCCAGCAGTTATACAGGGGTACCCTACGAGCAGTACTTC. This sequence encodes CASSYTGVPYEQYF.

V gene TRBV9 combines with J gene TRBJ1-3; D remains unclear. CDR3 length: 16 amino acids. CDR1 SGDLS and CDR2 YYNGEE come from the germline V gene. Trimming cost V 0 bases and J 0 bases, with 10 bases left between them. The CDR3 DNA reads as TGTGCCAGCAGCGTAGAGGAGGGCCGCTCTGGAAACACCATATATTTT. It yields the protein CASSVEEGRSGNTIYF. Full variable domain (missing parts from reference TRBV9 and TRBJ1-3): DSGVTQTPKHLITATGQRVTLRCSPRSGDLSVYWYQQSLDQGLQFLIQYYNGEERAKGNILERFSAQQFPDLHSELNLSSLELGDSALYFCASSVEEGRSGNTIYFGEGSWLTVV.

The chain is built from TRBV19 and TRBJ2-1, with TRBD2 identical over 8 bases. CDR1 is LNHDA and CDR2 is SQIVND in the germline V gene (reference sequence). The V segment lost 6 bases and the J segment 3 bases; nucleotides outside the gene matches: 7. The CDR3 is made up of 15 amino acids. Here the CDR3 reads CASSPGGFYYNEQFF. The CDR3 DNA follows: TGTGCCAGTAGCCCGGGGGGGTTCTACTACAATGAGCAGTTCTTC.

This CDR3 is CASSGREGTNTGELFF. The CDR3 DNA follows: TGTGCCAGCAGCGGTAGGGAGGGTACAAACACCGGGGAGCTGTTTTTT. The chain uses TRBV9 and TRBJ2-2, with TRBD2 matching over 7 bases. CDR3 size: 16 residues. V trimming: 3 bases; J trimming: 2 bases; junction bases outside the gene matches: 7. The germline gives CDR1 SGDLS, CDR2 YYNGEE.

The chain combines TRBV6-5 with TRBJ1-2, with 8 bases that match TRBD1. Trimming took 7 bases from V and 8 from J; bases not matched to a gene: 3. The CDR3 sequence is 11 residues long. CDR1 and CDR2 (germline): MNHEY, SVGAGI. CDR3 bases: TGTGCCAGCAAATGGACAGGGGGCTACACCTTC. This gives the protein CASKWTGGYTF.

The chain has TRBV7-8 and TRBJ2-7; 10 bases align to TRBD1. The V segment lost 5 bases and the J segment 6 bases; nucleotides outside the gene matches: 16. The CDR3 has 17 residues. Germline CDR1 and CDR2: SGHVS and FQNEAQ. CDR3 loop: CASSPVPLTGGIGEQYF. The CDR3 DNA reads TGTGCCAGCAGCCCAGTGCCCCTGACAGGGGGCATCGGCGAGCAGTACTTC.

This clone has only one observation. This chain uses TRBV5-4 with TRBJ1-1; TRBD1 agrees at 12 bases. V was pared by 2 bases and J by 9 bases, with 8 bases of the junction left unmatched. This CDR3 comprises 15 residues. Germline loops: CDR1 SGHNT, CDR2 YYREEE (reference sequence). CDR3 sequence (DNA): TGTGCCAGCAGCTTTCCCGGGACAGGGGGCTATAAAGCTTTCTTT. This gives the protein CASSFPGTGGYKAFF.

The gene calls are TRBV27 and TRBJ1-1; D perhaps matches TRBD1 (6 bases). CDR3 length: 14 residues. The germline CDR1 and CDR2 sequences are MNHEY and SMNVEV (reference sequence). Trimming took off 4 bases at V and 4 bases at J, with 13 bases between the two ends. The CDR3 region has the DNA TGTGCCAGCAGTTCCCCCTCAGGGGCCACTGAAGCTTTCTTT. Its protein product is CASSSPSGATEAFF.

This clone has only one observation. This chain joins TRBV24-1 and TRBJ2-7, with a weak D call TRBD1 (6 bases). The germline gives CDR1 KGHDR, CDR2 SFDVKD. The V end lost 10 bases, the J end lost 3 bases, and 12 bases lay between the germline ends. CDR3 length: 12 residues. The CDR3 loop is CATQGTYYEQYF. As DNA, the CDR3 is TGTGCCACACAGGGAACTTACTACGAGCAGTACTTC.

The chain joins TRBV29-1 to TRBJ2-7; 12 bases match TRBD1. The trim removed 4 bases at V and 6 bases at J, leaving 4 bases unmatched. This CDR3 is 13 amino acids long. Germline V gene lookup returns CDR1 SQVTM and CDR2 ANQGSEA. The CDR3 DNA follows: TGCAGCGTTGCATGGGACAGGGGGCGCGAGCAGTACTTC. It translates to CSVAWDRGREQYF.

This chain uses TRBV20-1 with TRBJ2-7; a possible D gene is TRBD2 (5 bases). The germline V and J ends were trimmed by 3 bases and 5 bases, with 8 bases remaining between them. The V gene's germline CDR1 is DFQATT and CDR2 SNEGSKA (reference sequence). The CDR3 is made up of 11 amino acids. The CDR3 loop reads CSASKGDEQYF. CDR3 DNA sequence: TGCAGTGCTAGTAAGGGAGACGAGCAGTACTTC.